These T cell receptor beta chains were read from a single sample in a study of control samples from healthy donors and cancer patients. Using immunoSEQ multiplex PCR, the repertoire was profiled, and TCRdb retains in-frame clones only, with some absent. Seen here are about 65,000 clones, around nine tenths observed once, and the top ten hold 1.2%. The sequenced sample was PBMCs. All receptors come from a woman between 50 and 59 years old with colorectal cancer. Both conserved end residues are part of each CDR3. A D gene is named only where the DNA matches it firmly. Only some rows state a clone size, as once, few, many or a class for expanded clones.

v_call: TRBV27
j_call: TRBJ1-1
clone_size: .
d_call: .
cdr3_aa: CASSFSPVTEAFF
cdr3_nt: TGTGCCAGCAGTTTTTCCCCAGTTACTGAAGCTTTCTTT

v_call: TRBV9
j_call: TRBJ2-5
clone_size: .
d_call: .
cdr3_aa: CASSVDPGEGVTQYF
cdr3_nt: TGTGCCAGCAGCGTAGATCCAGGGGAAGGGGTGACCCAGTACTTC

v_call: TRBV7-8
j_call: TRBJ1-2
clone_size: .
d_call: .
cdr3_aa: CASSARQATYGYTF
cdr3_nt: TGTGCCAGCAGCGCCAGACAGGCCACTTATGGCTACACCTTC

v_call: TRBV21-1
j_call: TRBJ1-1
clone_size: .
d_call: .
cdr3_aa: CASSKEGGLNTEAFF
cdr3_nt: TGTGCCAGCAGCAAAGAGGGAGGGCTGAACACTGAAGCTTTCTTT

v_call: TRBV7-2
j_call: TRBJ2-2
clone_size: .
d_call: .
cdr3_aa: CASSPGAGTRGRELFF
cdr3_nt: TGTGCCAGCAGCCCAGGGGCCGGGACAAGAGGGAGGGAGCTGTTTTTT

v_call: TRBV5-1
j_call: TRBJ2-7
clone_size: .
d_call: TRBD2
cdr3_aa: CASSPGTGTIEQYF
cdr3_nt: TGCGCCAGCAGCCCCGGGACGGGGACTATCGAGCAGTACTTC

v_call: TRBV28
j_call: TRBJ1-4
clone_size: .
d_call: .
cdr3_aa: CASSSYGGATNEKLFF
cdr3_nt: TGTGCCAGCAGTTCCTATGGGGGCGCAACTAATGAAAAACTGTTTTTT

v_call: TRBV27
j_call: TRBJ2-7
clone_size: .
d_call: TRBD2
cdr3_aa: CASSIGLAGIYEQYF
cdr3_nt: TGTGCCAGCAGTATTGGGCTAGCGGGAATATACGAGCAGTACTTC

v_call: TRBV19
j_call: TRBJ1-5
clone_size: once
d_call: TRBD1
cdr3_aa: CASSMDRAQPQHF
cdr3_nt: TGTGCCAGTAGTATGGACAGGGCCCAGCCCCAGCATTTT

v_call: TRBV6-4
j_call: TRBJ1-6
clone_size: .
d_call: .
cdr3_aa: CASSDSTSGRNSPLHF
cdr3_nt: TGTGCCAGCAGTGACTCCACCTCCGGGAGAAATTCACCCCTCCACTTT

v_call: TRBV29-1
j_call: TRBJ1-4
clone_size: once
d_call: TRBD1
cdr3_aa: CSVSTTGDEKLFF
cdr3_nt: TGCAGCGTTTCGACGACAGGGGACGAAAAACTGTTTTTT